The 14 T cell receptor beta chains below were found in one sample sequenced in a study of Graves' ophthalmopathy and Graves' hyperthyroidism. RNA served as the template for amplifying TCR beta CDR3 regions. RT-PCR with HTBI primers came first, then second-round multiplex PCR. TCRdb itself ran the multiplex PCR reads through MiXCR, one entry per CDR3 protein. The sample lists about 1.1 million distinct CDR3 sequences; roughly two fifths were seen once. Sequenced input: peripheral blood or thyroid tissue (not recorded which). The receptors were gathered from an adult man with Graves' hyperthyroidism.

This clonotype has at least ten counts. The chain links TRBV2 to TRBJ1-5; D perhaps matches TRBD1 (5 bases). With 4 bases removed from V and 4 bases from J, the gap between germline ends came to 14 bases. Germline CDR1 reads SNHLY; CDR2 reads FYNNEI. The CDR3 is made up of 15 amino acids. The CDR3 bases are TGTGCCAGCAGTGGCCAGGGCCACGAGAATCAGCCCCAGCATTTT. Translating it yields CASSGQGHENQPQHF. Based on the CDR3 plus reference TRBV2 and TRBJ1-5, the full variable domain is EPEVTQTPSHQVTQMGQEVILRCVPISNHLYFYWYRQILGQKVEFLVSFYNNEISEKSEIFDDQFSVERPDGSNFTLKIRSTKLEDSAMYFCASSGQGHENQPQHFGDGTRLSIL.

This clonotype was observed many times. V usage is TRBV7-3 and J usage is TRBJ1-2; no clear D. Trimming pared 5 bases from V and 8 bases from J, leaving 24 bases between. Looked up from germline, CDR1 is SGHTA and CDR2 is FQGTGA. The CDR3 runs to 16 residues. The CDR3 loop reads CASSPGSHGSWRGYTF. CDR3 DNA sequence: TGTGCCAGCAGCCCCGGGTCTCACGGCTCCTGGCGCGGCTACACCTTC. The whole variable domain, remainder taken from reference TRBV7-3 and TRBJ1-2, is GAGVSQTPSNKVTEKGKYVELRCDPISGHTALYWYRQSLGQGPEFLIYFQGTGAADDSGLPNDRFFAVRPEGSVSTLKIQRTERGDSAVYLCASSPGSHGSWRGYTFGSGTRLTVV.

At least ten counts were recorded for this clonotype. The V and J genes are TRBV20-1 and TRBJ2-2, with a weak D call TRBD2 (5 bases). Germline V gives CDR1 DFQATT, CDR2 SNEGSKA (reference sequence). The CDR3 has 15 amino acids. V was shortened by 0 bases and J by 6 bases, with 14 bases between the two germline ends. CDR3 sequence: CSARDWQGGSGELFF. In DNA form, the CDR3 reads TGCAGTGCTAGAGATTGGCAAGGCGGGTCCGGGGAGCTGTTTTTT.

The chain links TRBV10-2 to TRBJ1-3, with D tentatively TRBD1 (6 bases). The germline CDR1 and CDR2 sequences are WSHSY and SAAADI. The V gene lost 2 bases and the J gene lost 4 bases, with 12 bases spanning the gap. CDR3 length: 15 amino acids. In DNA, the CDR3 is TGCGCCAGCAGTGAGGTGGGACACCGCGGAAACACCATATATTTT. This codes for CASSEVGHRGNTIYF.

The genes are TRBV28 and TRBJ1-2; 7 positions match TRBD1. Germline V gene sequence: CDR1 MDHEN, CDR2 SYDVKM. This CDR3 is built from 14 residues. With 6 bases clipped from V and 6 bases from J, the junction kept 10 bases outside the gene matches. The CDR3, as DNA: TGTGCCAGCAGACTCGGACAGGCCAGAGATGGCTACACCTTC. It is translated as CASRLGQARDGYTF.

This clonotype was detected only a few times. This chain uses TRBV7-9 with TRBJ2-7; 12 nucleotides match TRBD2. The J segment lost 2 bases and the V segment lost 4 bases, leaving 15 bases of the junction unmatched. The V gene's germline CDR1 is SEHNR and CDR2 FQNEAQ (reference sequence). There are 19 residues in the CDR3. The CDR3 reads CASSYTGFPGLAGPYEQYF. In DNA form, the CDR3 reads TGTGCCAGCAGCTACACAGGGTTTCCAGGACTAGCGGGGCCCTACGAGCAGTACTTC.

The J gene is TRBJ2-5, the V gene TRBV2; TRBD1 is a possible D gene (7 bases). The CDR3 has 15 residues. V lost 5 bases and J lost 2, with 15 bases in between. CDR1 SNHLY and CDR2 FYNNEI come from the germline V gene. CDR3: CASSLLQGGQETQYF. CDR3 sequence (DNA): TGTGCCAGCAGTTTATTGCAGGGGGGACAAGAGACCCAGTACTTC.

This clonotype was recorded many times. The J gene is TRBJ2-7, the V gene TRBV7-2; no clear D. Germline CDR1 and CDR2: SGHTA and FQGNSA. The CDR3 extends over 11 amino acids. V lost 0 bases and J lost 6, with 3 bases in between. The CDR3 nucleotides read TGTGCCAGCAGCTTAGCTGGCGAGCAGTACTTC. It codes for CASSLAGEQYF. The full variable domain, with the rest looked up from reference TRBV7-2 and TRBJ2-7, is GAGVSQSPSNKVTEKGKDVELRCDPISGHTALYWYRQSLGQGLEFLIYFQGNSAPDKSGLPSDRFSAERTGGSVSTLTIQRTQQEDSAVYLCASSLAGEQYFGPGTRLTVT.

This clonotype has just a few counts. The chain carries TRBV11-2 and TRBJ1-1, with D uncertain. CDR3 size: 13 residues. CDR1 is SGHAT and CDR2 is FQNNGV in the germline V gene. V was clipped by 5 bases and J by 11 bases, with 18 bases between them. CDR3 sequence (DNA): TGTGCCAGCAGCCCCCGGACTGGGATTGGGGCTTTCTTT. Translation: CASSPRTGIGAFF.

This clonotype was detected many times. This rearrangement joins TRBV7-2 to TRBJ2-6; D unresolved. The CDR3 extends over 17 amino acids. Per the germline V gene, CDR1 is SGHTA and CDR2 is FQGNSA. The V end was cut by 1 base, the J end by 0 bases, with 10 bases between. CDR3 loop: CASSLEGSYSGANVLTF. The CDR3 DNA reads TGTGCCAGCAGCTTAGAAGGGTCATACTCTGGGGCCAACGTCCTGACTTTC. The full variable domain, with the rest looked up from reference TRBV7-2 and TRBJ2-6, is GAGVSQSPSNKVTEKGKDVELRCDPISGHTALYWYRQSLGQGLEFLIYFQGNSAPDKSGLPSDRFSAERTGGSVSTLTIQRTQQEDSAVYLCASSLEGSYSGANVLTFGAGSRLTVL.

This clonotype was recorded a few times. For the CDR3, the DNA is TGTGCCAGCCAGACAGGGAGCTCTAACGAGCAGTACTTC. This encodes CASQTGSSNEQYF. The chain joins TRBV7-9 to TRBJ2-7; 7 bases map to TRBD1. The V gene's germline CDR1 is SEHNR and CDR2 FQNEAQ (reference sequence). The V segment lost 8 bases and the J segment 5 bases; nucleotides outside the gene matches: 9. This CDR3 has 13 amino acids.

The chain has TRBV18 and TRBJ1-1, with a weak D call TRBD1 (6 bases). CDR3 length equals 17 residues. V was cut by 3 bases and J by 0 bases, with 17 bases left in between. Germline CDR1 and CDR2: KGHSH and LQKENI. This CDR3 reads CASSPGAPGALNTEAFF. As DNA, the CDR3 is TGTGCCAGCTCACCGGGGGCTCCGGGGGCTCTGAACACTGAAGCTTTCTTT.

This clonotype was observed at least ten times. The J gene is TRBJ1-1, the V gene TRBV14; possibly TRBD1 for D (6 bases). This CDR3 has 15 residues. Trimming removed 4 bases from V and 4 bases from J, with 16 bases in between. Germline-derived CDR1 and CDR2 are SGHDN and FVKESK. In nucleotides, the CDR3 is TGTGCCAGCAGCCGGGATTTTCAGGGGTCCACTGAAGCTTTCTTT. This encodes CASSRDFQGSTEAFF.

A few counts support this clonotype. This sequence joins TRBV9 and TRBJ2-7, with 7 bases matching TRBD2. The CDR3 spans 14 residues. The germline V gene encodes CDR1 SGDLS and CDR2 YYNGEE. V trimming: 4 bases; J trimming: 3 bases; junction bases outside the gene matches: 7. DNA for the CDR3: TGTGCCAGCAGCCCCAGAGGGACTAACTACGAGCAGTACTTC. This gives the protein CASSPRGTNYEQYF.